This T cell receptor (beta chain) was sequenced for a study of beta chain features in type 1 diabetes. Study-level results: Type 1 diabetes patients showed a moderate but significant shortening of TCRB CDR3s in all four CD4+ subsets. The VDJ junctions of type 1 diabetes patients carried fewer insertions and more deletions.

cDNA synthesis used the whole RNA isolate, giving expressed TCRB sequences. Sequenced by immunoSEQ multiplex PCR; TCRdb stores in-frame clones only, minus some. The profile shows more than 300,000 clones, approximately 10% of them singletons. The CDR3 spans 14 residues. The V and J ends lost 6 bases and 6 bases, in that order; junction bases with no gene match: 6. Per germline, CDR1 MNHEY and CDR2 SMNVEV (reference sequence). This clone turned up a few times. What it binds is not known. The source of this sequence is a man aged 30-40 years with type 1 diabetes. Sequenced sample: central memory CD4+ T cells from blood. The chain has TRBV27 and TRBJ2-2, with TRBD1 matching 8 bases. The CDR3 sequence is CASSKSQGAGELFF. The CDR3 DNA sequence: TGTGCCAGCAGCAAATCACAGGGGGCCGGGGAGCTGTTTTTT.